A single sample is the source of the 2 T cell receptor beta chains below, sequenced in a study of CD8 T cells in Susac syndrome. Random hexamers primed reverse transcription of about 0.45 to 1 ug RNA. TCRdb passed the immunoSEQ multiplex PCR reads through MiXCR, listing each CDR3 protein once. This sample carries roughly 200,000 distinct CDR3 sequences, roughly 95% of them seen once, and the ten largest clones take approximately 0.09%. The sequenced sample was CD4+ T cells from PBMCs. These receptors originate from a human donor with multiple sclerosis.

This rearrangement joins TRBV11-1 to TRBJ2-3; 7 bases are shared with TRBD2. This CDR3 is 15 amino acids long. The V gene end was trimmed by 6 bases and the J gene end by 3 bases; junction bases not matched to a gene: 9. Germline values: CDR1 SGHAT, CDR2 FQDESV (reference sequence). Here the CDR3 reads CASSSDQRGTDTQYF. The CDR3 DNA sequence: TGTGCCAGCAGTTCCGACCAGCGGGGAACAGATACGCAGTATTTT. The full variable domain, its missing parts supplied by reference TRBV11-1 and TRBJ2-3, is EAEVAQSPRYKITEKSQAVAFWCDPISGHATLYWYRQILGQGPELLVQFQDESVVDDSQLPKDRFSAERLKGVDSTLKIQPAELGDSAMYLCASSSDQRGTDTQYFGPGTRLTVL.

The V gene is TRBV20-1, the J gene TRBJ2-3, with D perhaps being TRBD1 or TRBD2 (5 bases each). V was pared by 6 bases and J by 5 bases, with 18 bases between. Germline V gives CDR1 DFQATT, CDR2 SNEGSKA (reference sequence). The CDR3 has 14 amino acids. This CDR3 reads CSAPRGDPGDTQYF. CDR3 nucleotides: TGCAGTGCCCCTCGAGGGGATCCCGGAGATACGCAGTATTTT.